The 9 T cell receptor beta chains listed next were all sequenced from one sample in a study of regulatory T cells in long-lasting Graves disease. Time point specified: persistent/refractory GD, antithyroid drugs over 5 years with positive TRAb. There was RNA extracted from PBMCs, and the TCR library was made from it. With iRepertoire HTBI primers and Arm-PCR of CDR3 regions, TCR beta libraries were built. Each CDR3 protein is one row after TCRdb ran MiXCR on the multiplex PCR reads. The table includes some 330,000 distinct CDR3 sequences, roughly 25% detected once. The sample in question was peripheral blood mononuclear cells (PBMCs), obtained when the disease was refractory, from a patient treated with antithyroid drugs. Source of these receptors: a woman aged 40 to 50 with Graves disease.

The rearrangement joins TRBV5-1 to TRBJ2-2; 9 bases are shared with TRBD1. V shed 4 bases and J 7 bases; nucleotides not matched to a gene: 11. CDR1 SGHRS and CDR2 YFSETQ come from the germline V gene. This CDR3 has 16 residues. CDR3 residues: CASSPLGTGSFGELFF. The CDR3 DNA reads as TGCGCCAGCAGCCCCCTCGGGACAGGGAGTTTCGGGGAGCTGTTTTTT.

CDR3: CASSFRTGGRNQPQHF. CDR3 DNA sequence: TGTGCCAGCAGCTTCCGGACAGGGGGCCGGAATCAGCCCCAGCATTTT. The V and J genes are TRBV13 and TRBJ1-5, with TRBD1 matching 11 bases. The CDR3 consists of 16 residues. Trimming cost V 3 bases and J 4 bases; bases outside gene matches: 5. The germline V gene has CDR1 PRHDT and CDR2 FYEKMQ (reference sequence). Full variable domain (rest looked up from reference TRBV13 and TRBJ1-5): AAGVIQSPRHLIKEKRETATLKCYPIPRHDTVYWYQQGPGQDPQFLISFYEKMQSDKGSIPDRFSAQQFSDYHSELNMSSLELGDSALYFCASSFRTGGRNQPQHFGDGTRLSIL.

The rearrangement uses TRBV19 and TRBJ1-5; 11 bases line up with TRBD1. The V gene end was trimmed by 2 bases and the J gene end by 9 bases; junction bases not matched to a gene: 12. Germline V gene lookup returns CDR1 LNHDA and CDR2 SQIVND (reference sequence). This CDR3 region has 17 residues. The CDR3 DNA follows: TGTGCCAGTAGTATATTCCCGGACAGGGGGCCGCAAATGCCCCAGCATTTT. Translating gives CASSIFPDRGPQMPQHF. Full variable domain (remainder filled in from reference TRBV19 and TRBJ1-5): DGGITQSPKYLFRKEGQNVTLSCEQNLNHDAMYWYRQDPGQGLRLIYYSQIVNDFQKGDIAEGYSVSREKKESFPLTVTSAQKNPTAFYLCASSIFPDRGPQMPQHFGDGTRLSIL.

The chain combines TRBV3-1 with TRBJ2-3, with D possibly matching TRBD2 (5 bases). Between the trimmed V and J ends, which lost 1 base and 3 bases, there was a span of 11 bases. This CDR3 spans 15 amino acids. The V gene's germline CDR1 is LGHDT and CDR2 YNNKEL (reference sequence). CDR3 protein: CASSQGLRKTDTQYF. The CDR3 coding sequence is TGTGCCAGCAGCCAAGGACTACGTAAAACAGATACGCAGTATTTT.

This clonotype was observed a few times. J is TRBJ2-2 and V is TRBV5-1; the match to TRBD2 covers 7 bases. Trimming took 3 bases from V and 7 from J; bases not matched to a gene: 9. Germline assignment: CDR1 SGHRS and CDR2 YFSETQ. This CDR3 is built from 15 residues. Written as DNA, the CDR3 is TGCGCCAGCAGCTCAATAACCAGCGGGAACGGGGAGCTGTTTTTT. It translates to CASSSITSGNGELFF.

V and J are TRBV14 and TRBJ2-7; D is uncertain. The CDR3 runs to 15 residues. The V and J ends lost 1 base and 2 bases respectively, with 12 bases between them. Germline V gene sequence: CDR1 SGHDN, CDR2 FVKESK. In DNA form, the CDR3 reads TGTGCCAGCAGCCAAGGTCCACTGGGCCCCTACGAGCAGTACTTC. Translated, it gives CASSQGPLGPYEQYF.

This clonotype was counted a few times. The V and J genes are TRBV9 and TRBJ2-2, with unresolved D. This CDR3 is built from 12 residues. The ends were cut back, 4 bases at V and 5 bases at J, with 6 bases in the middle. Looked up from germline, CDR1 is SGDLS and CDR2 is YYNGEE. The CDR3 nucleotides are TGTGCCAGCAGCCCGATAACCGGGGAGCTGTTTTTT. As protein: CASSPITGELFF. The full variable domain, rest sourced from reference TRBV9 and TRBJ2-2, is DSGVTQTPKHLITATGQRVTLRCSPRSGDLSVYWYQQSLDQGLQFLIQYYNGEERAKGNILERFSAQQFPDLHSELNLSSLELGDSALYFCASSPITGELFFGEGSRLTVL.

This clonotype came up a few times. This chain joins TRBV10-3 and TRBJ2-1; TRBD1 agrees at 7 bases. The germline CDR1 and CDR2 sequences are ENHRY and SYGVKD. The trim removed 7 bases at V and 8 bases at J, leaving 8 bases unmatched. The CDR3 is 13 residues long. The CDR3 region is CAIKTGFFDEQFF. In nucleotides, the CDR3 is TGTGCCATCAAGACAGGGTTCTTCGATGAGCAGTTCTTC.

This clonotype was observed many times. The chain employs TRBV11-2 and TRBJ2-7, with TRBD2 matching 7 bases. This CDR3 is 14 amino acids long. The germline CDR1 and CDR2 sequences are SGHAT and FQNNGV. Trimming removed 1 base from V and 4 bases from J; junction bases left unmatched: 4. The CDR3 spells CASSLGSSGYEQYF. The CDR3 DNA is TGTGCCAGCAGCTTAGGGTCTAGCGGTTACGAGCAGTACTTC. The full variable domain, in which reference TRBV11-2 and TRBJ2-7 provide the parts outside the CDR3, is EAGVAQSPRYKIIEKRQSVAFWCNPISGHATLYWYQQILGQGPKLLIQFQNNGVVDDSQLPKDRFSAERLKGVDSTLKIQPAKLEDSAVYLCASSLGSSGYEQYFGPGTRLTVT.